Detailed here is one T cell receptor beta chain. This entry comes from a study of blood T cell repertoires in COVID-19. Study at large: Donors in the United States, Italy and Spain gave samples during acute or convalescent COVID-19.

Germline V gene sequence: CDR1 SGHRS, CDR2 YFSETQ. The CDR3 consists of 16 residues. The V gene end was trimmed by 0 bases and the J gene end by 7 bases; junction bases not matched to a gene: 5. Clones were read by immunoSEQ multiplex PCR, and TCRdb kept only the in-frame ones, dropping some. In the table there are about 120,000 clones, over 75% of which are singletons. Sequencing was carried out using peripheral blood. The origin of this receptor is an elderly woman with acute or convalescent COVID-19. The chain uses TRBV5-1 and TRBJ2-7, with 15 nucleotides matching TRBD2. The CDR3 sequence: CASSLVAGTSGGEQYF. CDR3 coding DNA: TGCGCCAGCAGCTTGGTGGCCGGGACTAGCGGGGGGGAGCAGTACTTC.